This T cell receptor (beta chain) was identified in a study of cytomegalovirus exposure and HLA in healthy donors. Overall study results and limits: Productive rates of about 90% or about 30% were seen for most TCR beta V segments in an earlier analysis. The classifier reportedly diagnosed cytomegalovirus status with high sensitivity and specificity. Some V segments could not be told apart, so they were left out, TRBV6-2 and TRBV6-3 among them.

It was with 60 Vbeta and 13 Jbeta primers that the PCR ran. Using immunoSEQ multiplex PCR, the repertoire was profiled, and TCRdb retains in-frame clones only, with some absent. The sample shows some 70,000 clones, 82% of them seen only once. V lost 6 bases, J lost 5 bases, and 10 bases lay in between. CDR1 is MNHEY, CDR2 SMNVEV, per germline (reference sequence). The CDR3 spans 12 residues. Comment on this clone: Its antigen is undetermined.

Unrecorded immune exposure was likely among donors, who were nominally healthy when sampled. The specimen sequenced was PBMCs. This clonotype was sampled from a man in his late teens or twenties in good health and CMV-seronegative. This chain connects TRBV27 to TRBJ1-2; tentatively, D is TRBD1 (5 bases). The CDR3, as DNA: TGTGCCAGCAGGCAGGGTTCATATGGCTACACCTTC. This sequence encodes CASRQGSYGYTF.